This passage covers 24 T cell receptor beta chains from one sample sequenced in a study of cytomegalovirus exposure and HLA in healthy donors. The primer mix had 60 Vbeta and 13 Jbeta primers. TCRdb's copy holds only in-frame clones and misses some; the assay was immunoSEQ multiplex PCR. The sample holds just under 80,000 clones, over 65% seen once. Sequencing was done on a sample of PBMCs. The source of these receptors is a man aged 35-49 years in good health and CMV-seronegative.

The chain employs TRBV5-1 and TRBJ2-7, with TRBD1 matching 10 bases. The CDR3 loop spans 15 amino acids. Per germline, CDR1 SGHRS and CDR2 YFSETQ. With 4 bases clipped from V and 5 bases from J, the junction kept 9 bases outside the gene matches. In DNA, the CDR3 is TGCGCCAGCAGCCAAAGACAGGGGGCCCTGAACGAGCAGTACTTC. Protein product: CASSQRQGALNEQYF.

The rearrangement links TRBV15 to TRBJ2-1; 7 nucleotides line up with TRBD2. The V gene's germline CDR1 is LNHNV and CDR2 YYDKDF (reference sequence). The CDR3 is made up of 16 amino acids. J was trimmed by 8 bases and V by 1 base; bases with no gene match: 11. The CDR3 DNA reads TGTGCCACCAGCAGAGCCGGGGGGAGGGCCTTCGATGAGCAGTTCTTC. Translating gives CATSRAGGRAFDEQFF.

J is TRBJ1-2 and V is TRBV28, with 7 bases aligning to TRBD1. This CDR3 region has 16 residues. From germline, CDR1 is MDHEN and CDR2 SYDVKM. With V trimmed by 5 bases and J by 2 bases, 11 bases remained unmatched. The CDR3 is CASSLTQDRANYGYTF. The CDR3 nucleotides read TGTGCCAGCAGTCTAACCCAAGACAGGGCAAACTATGGCTACACCTTC.

This rearrangement joins TRBV7-2 to TRBJ2-3; TRBD1 might be the D (6 bases). Germline V gene sequence: CDR1 SGHTA, CDR2 FQGNSA. The CDR3 is 15 residues long. Trimming took 4 bases from V and 3 from J, leaving 14 bases between them. The CDR3 DNA follows: TGTGCCAGCAGCTATACAGGGATAGGGACAGATACGCAGTATTTT. Amino acid sequence: CASSYTGIGTDTQYF.

This clone was found once. The chain employs TRBV28 and TRBJ2-5; 7 positions agree with TRBD1. This CDR3 has 14 amino acids. CDR1 MDHEN and CDR2 SYDVKM come from the germline V gene. J was trimmed by 2 bases and V by 4 bases; bases with no gene match: 4. CDR3 loop: CASSSGQYQETQYF. CDR3 bases: TGTGCCAGCAGTTCGGGACAGTATCAAGAGACCCAGTACTTC.

The chain is built from TRBV7-9 and TRBJ1-2, with TRBD1 matching over 7 bases. V shed 5 bases, J shed 6 bases, and the junction held 15 bases outside the gene matches. This CDR3 is 16 amino acids long. Germline CDR1 SEHNR, CDR2 FQNEAQ (reference sequence). CDR3 sequence reads: CASSAGGPGGNNGYTF. CDR3 coding DNA: TGTGCCAGCAGCGCAGGGGGGCCCGGGGGAAATAATGGCTACACCTTC.

About this clone itself: Additional DNA sequences in this sample encode the identical CDR3. The genes are TRBV5-6 and TRBJ2-5; 11 bases fit TRBD2. CDR3 length: 15 amino acids. V lost 0 bases to trimming and J lost 5 bases; unmatched junction nucleotides: 3. The germline V gene encodes CDR1 SGHDT and CDR2 YYEEEE. CDR3 DNA: TGTGCCAGCAGCTTGGTAGCGGGAGGGCCGGAGACCCAGTACTTC. It encodes CASSLVAGGPETQYF.

The rearrangement joins TRBV7-2 to TRBJ2-5; TRBD1 might be the D (6 bases). The CDR3 has 14 amino acids. The V end lost 2 bases, the J end lost 4 bases, and 11 bases lay between the germline ends. Germline CDR1 SGHTA, CDR2 FQGNSA. The CDR3 reads CASSLRGTRETQYF. As DNA, the CDR3 is TGTGCCAGCAGCTTAAGGGGGACCAGAGAGACCCAGTACTTC.

V gene TRBV7-9 combines with J gene TRBJ2-2; 12 bases are a match to TRBD2. The CDR3 runs to 16 residues. J gave up 5 bases and V 1 base, and 2 bases lay outside the gene matches. Looked up from germline, CDR1 is SEHNR and CDR2 is FQNEAQ (reference sequence). The CDR3 DNA reads as TGTGCCAGCAGCTTAGTTGGACTAGCGGGAACCGGGGAGCTGTTTTTT. It codes for CASSLVGLAGTGELFF.

The genes are TRBV7-6 and TRBJ2-7, with D maybe TRBD2 (6 bases). With 1 base removed from V and 4 bases from J, the gap between germline ends came to 11 bases. Germline loops: CDR1 SGHVS, CDR2 FNYEAQ. CDR3 size: 14 residues. This chain's CDR3 is CASSLVGRGYEQYF. CDR3 in DNA: TGTGCCAGCAGCTTAGTGGGACGGGGGTACGAGCAGTACTTC.

This sequence joins TRBV28 and TRBJ1-2; 7 bases match TRBD1. The CDR3 covers 14 residues. Losses at the gene ends were 8 bases for V and 4 bases for J; bases not matched to a gene: 10. Germline CDR1 is MDHEN and CDR2 is SYDVKM. The CDR3 protein is CASSRPGQFYGYTF. The CDR3 DNA follows: TGTGCCAGCTCAAGACCGGGACAGTTCTATGGCTACACCTTC.

V is TRBV15 and J is TRBJ2-1; tentative D call: TRBD2 (5 bases). The CDR3 contains 15 residues. Trimming removed 4 bases at V and 2 bases at J, with 12 bases between. Per germline, CDR1 LNHNV and CDR2 YYDKDF (reference sequence). The CDR3 sequence is CATSNGWEPYNEQFF. In DNA form, the CDR3 reads TGTGCCACCAGCAACGGGTGGGAGCCCTACAATGAGCAGTTCTTC. Combining the CDR3 with reference TRBV15 and TRBJ2-1 gives the whole variable domain DAMVIQNPRYQVTQFGKPVTLSCSQTLNHNVMYWYQQKSSQAPKLLFHYYDKDFNNEADTPDNFQSRRPNTSFCFLDIRSPGLGDTAMYLCATSNGWEPYNEQFFGPGTRLTVL.

The chain links TRBV10-3 to TRBJ1-3; no clear D gene. In germline, CDR1 is ENHRY, CDR2 SYGVKD. The CDR3 has 16 amino acids. Deletions cut 10 bases from V and 2 bases from J, with 21 bases between. As DNA, the CDR3 is TGTGCCACCCGGGGAGGTCAAGAGGGTCCTGGAAACACCATATATTTT. Encoded protein: CATRGGQEGPGNTIYF.

V gene TRBV28 combines with J gene TRBJ1-1; 10 positions match TRBD1. The CDR3 consists of 19 residues. With 4 bases clipped from V and 0 bases from J, the junction kept 14 bases outside the gene matches. Germline loops: CDR1 MDHEN, CDR2 SYDVKM. The CDR3 loop is CASSSIFGTGEKMNTEAFF. Written as DNA, the CDR3 is TGTGCCAGCAGTTCCATTTTCGGGACAGGGGAAAAAATGAACACTGAAGCTTTCTTT.

This chain joins TRBV6-1 and TRBJ1-5; a weak D match, TRBD1 (6 bases). Deletions cut 7 bases from V and 6 bases from J, with 19 bases between. Germline assignment: CDR1 MNHNS and CDR2 SASEGT. The CDR3 has 15 amino acids. The DNA of the CDR3 is TGTGCCAGCACCGAGGTGCAGGGGCGATCTCAGCCCCAGCATTTT. This encodes CASTEVQGRSQPQHF.

The J gene is TRBJ2-2, the V gene TRBV7-6; D is possibly TRBD1 (6 bases). V lost 5 bases and J 2 bases, leaving 15 bases between the germline ends. Looked up from germline, CDR1 is SGHVS and CDR2 is FNYEAQ. CDR3 length: 16 residues. The CDR3 DNA is TGTGCCAGCAGCCAAGGACAGACAATCAACACCGGGGAGCTGTTTTTT. Protein: CASSQGQTINTGELFF.

This clone was recorded a few times. V is TRBV10-3 and J is TRBJ1-4; D possibly corresponds to TRBD1 (5 bases). The CDR3 is 15 amino acids. V was trimmed by 4 bases and J by 10 bases, leaving 19 bases between them. The germline CDR1 and CDR2 sequences are ENHRY and SYGVKD. The CDR3 bases are TGTGCCATCAGTGCTTCAGGGTCGAAGGAGGGAAAACTGTTTTTT. The encoded protein is CAISASGSKEGKLFF.

This clone appeared a few times. The chain recombines TRBV6-6 with TRBJ2-1; 8 positions agree with TRBD2. CDR3 size: 14 residues. V lost 4 bases, J lost 4 bases, and 3 bases stayed unmatched. Germline CDR1 reads MNHNY; CDR2 reads SVGAGI (reference sequence). For the CDR3, the DNA is TGTGCCAGCAGTTTTCTAGCGGGTTACAATGAGCAGTTCTTC. Amino acid sequence: CASSFLAGYNEQFF.

The rearrangement uses TRBV4-3 and TRBJ1-1; 10 nucleotides agree with TRBD1. The junction had 6 bases not matched to a gene; V was cut back by 4 bases and J by 7 bases. The CDR3 has 14 residues. CDR1 and CDR2 (germline): LGHNA, YSLEER. For the CDR3, the DNA is TGCGCCAGCAGCCGGGGGGACAGGGGTAATGAAGCTTTCTTT. Its protein product is CASSRGDRGNEAFF.

This clone showed up just once. The CDR3 region has the DNA TGTGCCAGTAGTATACCCTGGCGGGAGGGCCGCTACAATGAGCAGTTCTTC. Protein sequence: CASSIPWREGRYNEQFF. The chain recombines TRBV19 with TRBJ2-1, with 9 bases fitting TRBD2. Germline V CDR1 and CDR2: LNHDA, SQIVND (reference sequence). J was trimmed by 3 bases and V by 2 bases; bases with no gene match: 8. The CDR3 sequence is 17 residues long.

This sequence joins TRBV7-8 and TRBJ1-1; D may be TRBD1 (5 bases). The CDR3 runs 14 residues. Germline V gives CDR1 SGHVS, CDR2 FQNEAQ. The ends were cut back, 0 bases at V and 10 bases at J, with 15 bases in the middle. As DNA, the CDR3 is TGTGCCAGCAGCTTAGCGGCCAGGGAGGTTGGAGCTTTCTTT. As protein: CASSLAAREVGAFF.

This rearrangement joins TRBV7-2 to TRBJ1-5, with a tentative D call TRBD1 (5 bases). The CDR3 length is 15 residues. Trimming removed 5 bases at V and 7 bases at J, with 18 bases between. The germline V gene encodes CDR1 SGHTA and CDR2 FQGNSA. Written as DNA, the CDR3 is TGTGCCAGCAGCCCCCAGGCAGGGAAGGGGCAGCCCCAGCATTTT. Translation: CASSPQAGKGQPQHF.

This clone was seen a single time. The gene calls are TRBV28 and TRBJ2-1, with no clear D. The CDR3 is made up of 15 amino acids. V gave up 5 bases and J gave up 8 bases, with 19 bases separating them. Looked up from germline, CDR1 is MDHEN and CDR2 is SYDVKM. The CDR3 DNA follows: TGTGCCAGCAGTATAAACCGTCCTACTCTGGATGAGCAGTTCTTC. Its translation: CASSINRPTLDEQFF.

The chain is built from TRBV19 and TRBJ2-2; no clear D gene. The length of the CDR3 is 16 residues. Germline lookup yields CDR1 LNHDA and CDR2 SQIVND (reference sequence). Trimming removed 5 bases at V and 1 base at J, with 14 bases between. This CDR3 is CASSPRLSQNTGELFF. CDR3 DNA sequence: TGTGCCAGTAGTCCCCGTCTAAGTCAGAACACCGGGGAGCTGTTTTTT.